The 15 T cell receptor beta chains in this list originate from one sample, sequenced in a study of graft-versus-host responses after intestinal transplantation. No cognate antigen is known for these TCRs. Profiling relied on immunoSEQ multiplex PCR, and the TCRdb table lists in-frame clones only, not all of them. The table has approximately 63,000 clones, approximately 94% seen once. The sample was unstimulated CD4+ T cells sorted from spleen or lymph node cells, taken before transplant. These receptors were collected from a human donor who was the organ donor for an intestinal transplant.

This chain links TRBV5-1 with TRBJ1-3, with D uncertain. Trimming left V 4 bases short and J 4 bases short, with 12 bases between. CDR3 length equals 14 residues. Germline values: CDR1 SGHRS, CDR2 YFSETQ. The CDR3: CASSERVGGNTIYF. The CDR3 coding sequence is TGCGCCAGCAGCGAGAGGGTTGGCGGAAACACCATATATTTT.

This chain joins TRBV4-3 and TRBJ1-6; D unclear. This CDR3 is built from 14 residues. In germline, CDR1 is LGHNA, CDR2 YSLEER. V lost 5 bases and J lost 8, with 13 bases in between. The CDR3: CASSDQPGDSPLHF. CDR3 DNA sequence: TGCGCCAGCAGCGACCAACCCGGTGATTCACCCCTCCACTTT.

V usage is TRBV6-5 and J usage is TRBJ1-6, with D unclear. Germline assignment: CDR1 MNHEY and CDR2 SVGAGI. The CDR3 is 14 residues long. The V end lost 5 bases, the J end lost 0 bases, and 5 bases lay between the germline ends. The CDR3 reads CASSESSYNSPLHF. The CDR3 DNA reads TGTGCCAGCAGTGAAAGCTCCTATAATTCACCCCTCCACTTT.

This sequence joins TRBV4-2 and TRBJ2-3; 11 bases align to TRBD2. Trimming at V came to 1 base and at J to 2 bases, leaving 2 bases not matched to a gene. CDR1 LGHNA and CDR2 YNFKEQ come from the germline V gene. The CDR3 is made up of 16 amino acids. Here the CDR3 DNA reads TGTGCCAGCAGCCAAGGACTAGCGGGACCCACAGATACGCAGTATTTT. Residues: CASSQGLAGPTDTQYF.

The chain uses TRBV10-3 and TRBJ2-2; D not resolved. The CDR3 has 14 amino acids. The ends were cut back, 0 bases at V and 4 bases at J, with 6 bases in the middle. In germline, CDR1 is ENHRY, CDR2 SYGVKD. CDR3 amino acids: CAISESRTTGELFF. CDR3 nucleotide sequence: TGTGCCATCAGTGAGTCTCGAACCACCGGGGAGCTGTTTTTT.

Notes on this clone: In the same sample, other DNA sequences code for this CDR3. This chain joins TRBV6-5 and TRBJ2-1; 10 bases are shared with TRBD2. Germline V gene sequence: CDR1 MNHEY, CDR2 SVGAGI. The V segment lost 6 bases and the J segment 1 base; nucleotides outside the gene matches: 3. This CDR3 is built from 15 residues. The DNA for the CDR3 is TGTGCCAGCAGCTATAGCGGGGGGTCCTACAATGAGCAGTTCTTC. Residues: CASSYSGGSYNEQFF.

This clone has a handful of counts. V gene TRBV6-6 combines with J gene TRBJ2-1; 7 nucleotides line up with TRBD1. The CDR3 totals 13 residues. The germline V gene has CDR1 MNHNY and CDR2 SVGAGI (reference sequence). The trim removed 8 bases at V and 4 bases at J, leaving 5 bases unmatched. CDR3 coding DNA: TGTGCCAGCGGACGGGACAGTTACAATGAGCAGTTCTTC. The encoded protein is CASGRDSYNEQFF.

This chain connects TRBV9 to TRBJ2-1; 7 positions match TRBD1. Germline CDR1 and CDR2: SGDLS and YYNGEE. The CDR3 spans 15 residues. Trimming at V came to 3 bases and at J to 4 bases, leaving 7 bases not matched to a gene. The CDR3 sequence: CASSGHRGGYNEQFF. In DNA, the CDR3 is TGTGCCAGCAGCGGACACAGGGGTGGGTACAATGAGCAGTTCTTC.

The chain has TRBV30 and TRBJ1-2, with D perhaps TRBD1 (5 bases). The germline gives CDR1 GTSNPN, CDR2 SVGIG (reference sequence). The length of the CDR3 is 18 residues. V shed 1 base and J shed 6 bases, with 27 bases lying between them. The CDR3 DNA reads TGTGCCTGGAGTGCGCCCCTGAACGGCTGGGGCGAGGGCAATGGCTACACCTTC. Protein sequence: CAWSAPLNGWGEGNGYTF.

The chain uses TRBV7-2 and TRBJ2-3; a weak D match, TRBD2 (7 bases). The V and J ends lost 3 bases and 3 bases respectively, with 10 bases between them. Germline V gives CDR1 SGHTA, CDR2 FQGNSA. The CDR3 has 14 residues. Here the CDR3 reads CASSLGGLTDTQYF. Here the CDR3 DNA reads TGTGCCAGCAGCTTGGGGGGGCTAACAGATACGCAGTATTTT.

The chain has TRBV18 and TRBJ1-1; 10 nucleotides line up with TRBD1. This CDR3 contains 17 residues. In germline, CDR1 is KGHSH, CDR2 LQKENI. V was pared by 1 base and J by 4 bases, with 9 bases of the junction left unmatched. The CDR3 loop reads CASSPQDRGVRGTEAFF. In DNA, the CDR3 is TGTGCCAGCTCACCACAGGACAGGGGGGTCCGGGGCACTGAAGCTTTCTTT. Variable domain in full (rest from reference TRBV18 and TRBJ1-1): NAGVMQNPRHLVRRRGQEARLRCSPMKGHSHVYWYRQLPEEGLKFMVYLQKENIIDESGMPKERFSAEFPKEGPSILRIQQVVRGDSAAYFCASSPQDRGVRGTEAFFGQGTRLTVV.

This sequence joins TRBV7-2 and TRBJ2-3, with D perhaps matching TRBD1 (6 bases). The CDR3 is made up of 15 amino acids. Trimming cost V 5 bases and J 8 bases, with 20 bases left between them. Germline assignment: CDR1 SGHTA and CDR2 FQGNSA. The CDR3 reads CASSLPHPTGSTQYF. CDR3 coding DNA: TGTGCCAGCAGCCTCCCCCACCCAACAGGGTCTACGCAGTATTTT.

The rearrangement links TRBV19 to TRBJ1-6; no clear D. From germline, CDR1 is LNHDA and CDR2 SQIVND (reference sequence). V was cut by 7 bases and J by 7 bases, with 14 bases left in between. There are 14 residues in the CDR3. As DNA, the CDR3 is TGTGCCAGTAAGGCCACGATAATGAATTCACCCCTCCACTTT. It yields the protein CASKATIMNSPLHF.

This chain connects TRBV9 to TRBJ1-2, with 9 nucleotides matching TRBD1. This CDR3 comprises 17 residues. V lost 4 bases and J lost 0; bases outside the gene matches: 10. Germline-derived CDR1 and CDR2 are SGDLS and YYNGEE. Here the CDR3 DNA reads TGTGCCAGCAGCTCCCGGACAGGGGCGCCAGCTAACTATGGCTACACCTTC. Its protein is CASSSRTGAPANYGYTF.

This clone has a single count. The CDR3 region has the DNA TGTGCCAGCACTAAAGGTAGCGGGGCCTACGAGCAGTACTTC. Protein product: CASTKGSGAYEQYF. J is TRBJ2-7 and V is TRBV6-1, with 8 bases matching TRBD2. The J segment lost 2 bases and the V segment lost 7 bases, leaving 7 bases of the junction unmatched. CDR3 size: 14 residues. CDR1 is MNHNS and CDR2 is SASEGT in the germline V gene.